The clone carrying this T cell receptor beta chain was recorded only once. These data belong to a study of blood T cell repertoires in COVID-19. The length of the CDR3 is 13 residues. Trimming took off 5 bases at V and 0 bases at J, with 7 bases between the two ends. Germline V gives CDR1 SGHDN, CDR2 FVKESK. Profiled with immunoSEQ multiplex PCR; TCRdb holds only in-frame clones, not every one. The top ten hold around 8.4% of the sample, which has about 110,000 clones, nearly 90% seen once. The clonotype comes from a woman in her 70s who had recovered from COVID-19. V is TRBV14 and J is TRBJ1-1, with D unresolved. Sample: peripheral blood. CDR3 nucleotide sequence: TGTGCCAGCAGCTTAAACTTGAACACTGAAGCTTTCTTT. The encoded protein is CASSLNLNTEAFF. The full variable domain, rest sourced from reference TRBV14 and TRBJ1-1, is EAGVTQFPSHSVIEKGQTVTLRCDPISGHDNLYWYRRVMGKEIKFLLHFVKESKQDESGMPNNRFLAERTGGTYSTLKVQPAELEDSGVYFCASSLNLNTEAFFGQGTRLTVV.